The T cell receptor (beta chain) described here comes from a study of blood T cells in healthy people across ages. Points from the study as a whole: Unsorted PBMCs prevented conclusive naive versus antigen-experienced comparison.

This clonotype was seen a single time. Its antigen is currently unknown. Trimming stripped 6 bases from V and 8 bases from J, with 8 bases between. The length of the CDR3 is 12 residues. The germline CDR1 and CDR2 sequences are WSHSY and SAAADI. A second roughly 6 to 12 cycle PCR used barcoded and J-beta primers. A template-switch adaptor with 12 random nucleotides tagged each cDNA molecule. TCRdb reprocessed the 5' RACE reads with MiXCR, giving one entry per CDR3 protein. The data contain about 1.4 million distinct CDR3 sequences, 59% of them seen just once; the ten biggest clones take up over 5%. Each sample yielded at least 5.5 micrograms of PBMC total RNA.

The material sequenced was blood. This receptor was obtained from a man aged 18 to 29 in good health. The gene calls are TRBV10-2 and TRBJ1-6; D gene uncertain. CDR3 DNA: TGCGCCAGCAGGGACCCAGATTCACCCCTCCACTTT. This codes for CASRDPDSPLHF.